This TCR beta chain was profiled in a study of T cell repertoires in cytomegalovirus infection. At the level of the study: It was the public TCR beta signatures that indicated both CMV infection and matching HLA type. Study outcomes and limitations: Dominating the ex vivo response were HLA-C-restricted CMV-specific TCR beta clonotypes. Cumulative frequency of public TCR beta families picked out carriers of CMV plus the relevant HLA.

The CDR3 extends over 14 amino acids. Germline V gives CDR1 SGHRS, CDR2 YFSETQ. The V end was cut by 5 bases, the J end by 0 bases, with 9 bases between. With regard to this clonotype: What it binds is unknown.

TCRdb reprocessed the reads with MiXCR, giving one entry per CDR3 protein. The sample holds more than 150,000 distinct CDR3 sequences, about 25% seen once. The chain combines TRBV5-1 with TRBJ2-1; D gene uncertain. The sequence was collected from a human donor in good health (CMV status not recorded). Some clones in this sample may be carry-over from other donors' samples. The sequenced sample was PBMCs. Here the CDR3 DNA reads TGCGCCAGCAGACCGGTGAACTCCTACAATGAGCAGTTCTTC. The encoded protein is CASRPVNSYNEQFF.